These 30 T cell receptor beta chains share one sample of origin, sequenced in a study of Graves' ophthalmopathy and Graves' hyperthyroidism. Using RNA transcripts, the TCR beta CDR3 regions were amplified. HTBI-primed first-round RT-PCR preceded second-round multiplex PCR. MiXCR was run by TCRdb on the multiplex PCR reads, yielding one entry per CDR3 protein. In the table there are tens of thousands of distinct CDR3 sequences, around 50% of which are singletons. The sample taken for sequencing was peripheral blood. These receptors originate from an adult man with Graves' ophthalmopathy.

V and J are TRBV20-1 and TRBJ2-7; D possibly uses TRBD1 or TRBD2 (5 bases each). Trimming stripped 4 bases from V and 0 bases from J, with 10 bases between. The germline V gene has CDR1 DFQATT and CDR2 SNEGSKA (reference sequence). CDR3 length: 13 residues. The CDR3 is CSAMGRTSYEQYF. CDR3 bases: TGCAGTGCTATGGGACGGACCTCCTACGAGCAGTACTTC.

At least ten counts were recorded for this clonotype. Just one base apart from a much larger clone, this may be a read error. The chain uses TRBV6-5 and TRBJ2-7; possibly TRBD1 or TRBD2 for D (5 bases each). The V and J ends lost 5 bases and 2 bases respectively, with 10 bases between them. The CDR3 has 13 residues. Germline V gives CDR1 MNHEY, CDR2 SVGAGI. The CDR3, as DNA: TGTGCCAGCAGTAGGGACCGAGCCTACGAGCAGTACTTC. Translated, it gives CASSRDRAYEQYF.

This clonotype is medium-sized. The CDR3 DNA follows: TGTGCCAGCAGCTTGGGGAGGTTTTTGTTTGGAAACACCATATATTTT. This gives the protein CASSLGRFLFGNTIYF. The rearrangement uses TRBV5-6 and TRBJ1-3; no reliable D call. The CDR3 is made up of 16 amino acids. CDR1 is SGHDT, CDR2 YYEEEE, per germline. V lost 0 bases, J lost 3 bases, and 13 bases lay in between.

This clonotype is medium-sized (0.01 to 0.1%) by share. The CDR3 sequence: CATSREAGRRGSQPQHF. For the CDR3, the DNA is TGTGCCACCAGCAGAGAGGCAGGGCGTCGAGGCAGTCAGCCCCAGCATTTT. V is TRBV15 and J is TRBJ1-5, with D possibly TRBD1 on 5 matching bases. V was shortened by 0 bases and J by 6 bases, with 18 bases between the two germline ends. The CDR3 has 17 amino acids. Per the germline V gene, CDR1 is LNHNV and CDR2 is YYDKDF (reference sequence).

Comment on this clonotype: Since the CDR3 does not end with the conserved phenylalanine or tryptophan, this likely comes from a read error. The chain recombines TRBV6-1 with TRBJ2-1; D unresolved. Germline values: CDR1 MNHNS, CDR2 SASEGT. The CDR3 has 13 amino acids. In DNA form, the CDR3 reads TGTGCCAGCAGTGAAGTCCAGAGAAATGGGCAGTTCTCC. Translating it yields CASSEVQRNGQFS.

In this sample, this clonotype is medium-sized (0.01 to 0.1%). The V call is TRBV7-2, the J call TRBJ1-5; tentatively, D is TRBD1 (5 bases). Germline V gene lookup returns CDR1 SGHTA and CDR2 FQGNSA. V was cut by 5 bases and J by 1 base, with 12 bases left in between. CDR3 length: 15 residues. The CDR3 loop reads CASSLSRDSNQPQHF. The CDR3 bases are TGTGCCAGCAGCCTAAGCCGGGACAGCAATCAGCCCCAGCATTTT.

The V call is TRBV20-1, the J call TRBJ2-5, with 9 bases matching TRBD1. CDR3 size: 15 residues. V lost 3 bases and J lost 1; bases outside the gene matches: 6. CDR1 and CDR2 from the germline V gene are DFQATT and SNEGSKA (reference sequence). CDR3 sequence reads: CSASPKTGGQETQYF. The DNA of the CDR3 is TGCAGTGCTAGCCCCAAGACAGGGGGCCAAGAGACCCAGTACTTC.

The chain has TRBV6-5 and TRBJ2-7; either TRBD1 or TRBD2 may supply D (5 bases each). V lost 0 bases and J lost 1, with 10 bases in between. Germline V gene data show CDR1 as MNHEY and CDR2 as SVGAGI. This CDR3 contains 15 residues. The CDR3 coding sequence is TGTGCCAGCAGTTACTCAGGGTGGGGGTCCTACGAGCAGTACGTC. Protein product: CASSYSGWGSYEQYV.

The gene calls are TRBV19 and TRBJ1-5, with D hard to call. This CDR3 has 15 residues. Trimming pared 5 bases from V and 0 bases from J, leaving 11 bases between. Per the germline V gene, CDR1 is LNHDA and CDR2 is SQIVND (reference sequence). The CDR3 DNA is TGTGCCAGTAGTTGGAGCGGATATAGCAATCAGCCCCAGCATTTT. Translating gives CASSWSGYSNQPQHF.

This clonotype appeared many times. The CDR3 is CASSPGTGSVETQYF. CDR3 coding DNA: TGTGCCAGCAGTCCTGGGACAGGGAGTGTGGAGACCCAGTACTTC. The chain carries TRBV6-1 and TRBJ2-5, with 9 bases aligning to TRBD1. J was trimmed by 5 bases and V by 5 bases; bases with no gene match: 9. The V gene's germline CDR1 is MNHNS and CDR2 SASEGT. CDR3 size: 15 residues.

This clonotype is judged medium-sized. The chain recombines TRBV2 with TRBJ1-5, with D tentatively TRBD1 (5 bases). This CDR3 has 13 amino acids. CDR1 is SNHLY and CDR2 is FYNNEI in the germline V gene. The V end was cut by 8 bases, the J end by 5 bases, with 13 bases between. The CDR3 reads CASGSRQHQPQHF. The CDR3 nucleotides read TGTGCCAGCGGCAGCAGACAGCATCAGCCCCAGCATTTT.

This sequence joins TRBV30 and TRBJ2-3; D possibly corresponds to TRBD2 (5 bases). From germline, CDR1 is GTSNPN and CDR2 SVGIG (reference sequence). The CDR3 is made up of 14 amino acids. Trimming removed 0 bases at V and 2 bases at J, with 9 bases between. The CDR3 DNA is TGTGCCTGGAGTGTCGGTGACTACACAGATACGCAGTATTTT. It codes for CAWSVGDYTDTQYF.

Remarks on this clonotype: Mismatch with germline at one junction end may stem from a read error. The chain is built from TRBV6-5 and TRBJ2-7, with 8 bases aligning to TRBD2. Germline CDR1 is MNHEY and CDR2 is SVGAGI. This CDR3 comprises 14 residues. CDR3 nucleotides: TGTGCCAGCACCCTACTGGGAGCGGGAGATGAGCAGCACTTC. It translates to CASTLLGAGDEQHF.

The gene calls are TRBV7-9 and TRBJ2-7, with 9 bases aligning to TRBD1. Looked up from germline, CDR1 is SEHNR and CDR2 is FQNEAQ (reference sequence). CDR3 length: 14 amino acids. V gave up 5 bases and J gave up 3 bases; unmatched junction bases: 5. The CDR3, as DNA: TGTGCCAGCAGCCTGCGACAGGGGGACTACGAGCAGTACGTC. Protein sequence: CASSLRQGDYEQYV.

The CDR3: CASRTGTGGGEQLFF. CDR3 nucleotide sequence: TGTGCCAGCAGAACCGGGACAGGGGGGGGGGAACAACTGTTTTTT. This sequence joins TRBV27 and TRBJ1-4; 11 bases agree with TRBD1. This CDR3 has 15 residues. The junction had 12 bases not matched to a gene; V was cut back by 6 bases and J by 12 bases. Germline V gene sequence: CDR1 MNHEY, CDR2 SMNVEV (reference sequence).

Concerning this clonotype: Germline is not matched at one junction end, which may reflect a read error. This chain links TRBV2 with TRBJ2-2; the match to TRBD1 covers 7 bases. The germline V gene has CDR1 SNHLY and CDR2 FYNNEI. The CDR3 consists of 15 residues. CDR3 sequence (DNA): TGTGCCACCAGTGACCGGACAGGCCACACCGGGGAGCTGTTTTTT. It is translated as CATSDRTGHTGELFF.

Ten or more counts support this clonotype. The chain has TRBV10-2 and TRBJ2-2, with D possibly TRBD1 on 5 matching bases. Trimming took off 8 bases at V and 5 bases at J, with 15 bases between the two ends. CDR3 length: 14 amino acids. Germline CDR1 reads WSHSY; CDR2 reads SAAADI. CDR3 region: CASLQGMRTGELFF. CDR3 bases: TGCGCCAGCCTTCAGGGTATGAGGACCGGGGAGCTGTTTTTT.

This clonotype was detected ten times or more. J is TRBJ2-1 and V is TRBV28; no firm D call. The CDR3 runs to 13 residues. V lost 5 bases to trimming and J lost 2 bases, with 7 bases between them. Germline V lookup: CDR1 MDHEN, CDR2 SYDVKM. This chain's CDR3 is CASSGRPYNEQFF. CDR3 DNA: TGTGCCAGCAGTGGACGTCCCTACAATGAGCAGTTCTTC.

This clonotype has ten or more counts. V gene TRBV27 combines with J gene TRBJ2-5; D ambiguous. Germline CDR1 reads MNHEY; CDR2 reads SMNVEV (reference sequence). V was pared by 8 bases and J by 3 bases, with 19 bases between. The CDR3 runs 15 residues. CDR3: CASSLYDGSKETQYF. In DNA, the CDR3 is TGTGCCAGCTCCCTCTACGACGGATCCAAAGAGACCCAGTACTTC.

This chain joins TRBV7-9 and TRBJ2-3, with 10 bases identical to TRBD1. CDR3 length: 14 amino acids. J was trimmed by 6 bases and V by 5 bases; bases with no gene match: 5. The germline V gene encodes CDR1 SEHNR and CDR2 FQNEAQ (reference sequence). The CDR3 region has the DNA TGTGCCAGCAGCGACGGGACAGGGGAGGATACGCAGTATTTT. This gives the protein CASSDGTGEDTQYF.

J is TRBJ2-7 and V is TRBV24-1, with TRBD1 matching over 9 bases. Germline CDR1 is KGHDR and CDR2 is SFDVKD. With V trimmed by 5 bases and J by 6 bases, 10 bases remained unmatched. This CDR3 spans 15 amino acids. CDR3 region: CATSGHRGRGGEQYV. The DNA for the CDR3 is TGTGCCACCAGTGGCCACAGGGGGCGTGGGGGCGAGCAGTACGTC.

The sample holds a few counts of this clonotype. CDR3 protein: CSVGQQETQYF. The CDR3 nucleotides are TGCAGCGTTGGACAGCAAGAGACCCAGTACTTC. V and J are TRBV29-1 and TRBJ2-5, with a weak D call TRBD1 (5 bases). V lost 4 bases and J 2 bases, leaving 5 bases between the germline ends. This CDR3 region has 11 residues. CDR1 is SQVTM, CDR2 ANQGSEA, per germline.

The sample holds many counts of this clonotype. The V gene is TRBV5-5, the J gene TRBJ1-4; D not certain. Germline V CDR1 and CDR2: SGHKS, YYEKEE (reference sequence). The V end was cut by 1 base, the J end by 7 bases, with 11 bases between. This CDR3 is 14 amino acids long. CDR3 protein: CASSLSWGSEKLFF. The CDR3 region has the DNA TGTGCCAGCAGCTTGTCGTGGGGATCTGAAAAACTGTTTTTT.

There are many counts of this clonotype. The chain links TRBV5-1 to TRBJ1-2; tentative D call: TRBD1 (6 bases). Germline CDR1 and CDR2: SGHRS and YFSETQ. Deletions cut 0 bases from V and 8 bases from J, with 17 bases between. This CDR3 spans 15 amino acids. CDR3 DNA: TGCGCCAGCAGCTTGGGGTGGACAGAGTCGGAAGGCTACACCTTC. This encodes CASSLGWTESEGYTF. The variable domain in full, with the rest retrieved from reference TRBV5-1 and TRBJ1-2, is KAGVTQTPRYLIKTRGQQVTLSCSPISGHRSVSWYQQTPGQGLQFLFEYFSETQRNKGNFPGRFSGRQFSNSRSEMNVSTLELGDSALYLCASSLGWTESEGYTFGSGTRLTVV.

This clonotype was counted once. The gene calls are TRBV9 and TRBJ2-5; no clear D gene. Looked up from germline, CDR1 is SGDLS and CDR2 is YYNGEE. Trimming stripped 0 bases from V and 6 bases from J, with 18 bases between. The CDR3 runs to 16 residues. The CDR3 spells CASSVGRTSPKKTQYF. In DNA form, the CDR3 reads TGTGCCAGCAGCGTAGGCAGGACCTCCCCCAAGAAGACCCAGTACTTC.

The gene calls are TRBV29-1 and TRBJ1-2, with TRBD1 as a possible D gene (6 bases). This CDR3 is built from 14 residues. The germline V gene encodes CDR1 SQVTM and CDR2 ANQGSEA. V gave up 4 bases and J gave up 0 bases, with 12 bases separating them. The CDR3 protein is CSVAIRQANYGYTF. The CDR3, as DNA: TGCAGCGTTGCTATACGACAGGCTAACTATGGCTACACCTTC. The entire variable domain, with the rest obtained from reference TRBV29-1 and TRBJ1-2, is as follows: SAVISQKPSRDICQRGTSLTIQCQVDSQVTMMFWYRQQPGQSLTLIATANQGSEATYESGFVIDKFPISRPNLTFSTLTVSNMSPEDSSIYLCSVAIRQANYGYTFGSGTRLTVV.

This clonotype was found many times. The gene calls are TRBV20-1 and TRBJ1-4, with D maybe TRBD1 (6 bases). The germline CDR1 and CDR2 sequences are DFQATT and SNEGSKA (reference sequence). The CDR3 consists of 13 residues. Trimming removed 6 bases from V and 7 bases from J, with 15 bases in between. CDR3 sequence (DNA): TGCAGTGCCACCGGGGGGCTAGGTGAAAAACTGTTTTTT. Translated, it gives CSATGGLGEKLFF.

V and J are TRBV5-4 and TRBJ2-7; no reliable D call. Trimming pared 0 bases from V and 7 bases from J, leaving 8 bases between. There are 12 residues in the CDR3. CDR1 is SGHNT and CDR2 is YYREEE in the germline V gene (reference sequence). The chain's CDR3 is CASSLGAREQYV. CDR3 nucleotide sequence: TGTGCCAGCAGCTTGGGGGCGCGTGAGCAGTACGTC.

This clonotype came up many times. V is TRBV7-9 and J is TRBJ1-4; maybe TRBD1 (5 bases). Between the trimmed V and J ends, which lost 3 bases and 2 bases, there was a span of 7 bases. This CDR3 comprises 14 residues. Looked up from germline, CDR1 is SEHNR and CDR2 is FQNEAQ (reference sequence). The CDR3 region has the DNA TGTGCCAGCAGCTTGGGGCAGACTAATGAAAAACTGTTTTTT. Amino acid sequence: CASSLGQTNEKLFF.

The V and J genes are TRBV15 and TRBJ1-6, with D maybe TRBD1 (5 bases). The CDR3 is made up of 17 amino acids. CDR1 LNHNV and CDR2 YYDKDF come from the germline V gene (reference sequence). V was trimmed by 2 bases and J by 8 bases, leaving 19 bases between them. CDR3 amino acids: CATSRTRKSGWDSPLHF. The DNA for the CDR3 is TGTGCCACCAGCAGAACCCGAAAGTCAGGGTGGGATTCACCCCTCCACTTT. The entire variable domain, with the rest obtained from reference TRBV15 and TRBJ1-6, is as follows: DAMVIQNPRYQVTQFGKPVTLSCSQTLNHNVMYWYQQKSSQAPKLLFHYYDKDFNNEADTPDNFQSRRPNTSFCFLDIRSPGLGDTAMYLCATSRTRKSGWDSPLHFGNGTRLTVT.